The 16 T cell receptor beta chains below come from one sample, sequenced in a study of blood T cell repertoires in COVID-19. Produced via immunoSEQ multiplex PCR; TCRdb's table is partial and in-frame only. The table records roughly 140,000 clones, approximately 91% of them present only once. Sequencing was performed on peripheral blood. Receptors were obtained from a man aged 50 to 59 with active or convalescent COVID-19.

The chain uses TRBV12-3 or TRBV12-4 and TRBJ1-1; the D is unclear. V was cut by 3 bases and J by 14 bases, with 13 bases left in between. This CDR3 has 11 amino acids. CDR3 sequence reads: CASSLYGVAFF. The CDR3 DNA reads TGTGCCAGCAGTTTGTACGGGGTAGCGTTCTTT.

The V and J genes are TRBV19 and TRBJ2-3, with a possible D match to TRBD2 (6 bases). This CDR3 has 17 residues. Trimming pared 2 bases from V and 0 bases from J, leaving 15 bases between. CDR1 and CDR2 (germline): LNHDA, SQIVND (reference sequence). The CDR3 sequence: CASSIRGGRASTDTQYF. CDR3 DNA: TGTGCCAGTAGTATACGGGGAGGCAGGGCGAGCACAGATACGCAGTATTTT.

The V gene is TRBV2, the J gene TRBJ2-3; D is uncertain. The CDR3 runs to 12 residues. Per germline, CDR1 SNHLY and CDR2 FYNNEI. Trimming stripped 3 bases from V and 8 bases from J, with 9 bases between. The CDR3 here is CASSEPAGTQYF. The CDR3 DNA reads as TGTGCCAGCAGTGAGCCGGCAGGTACGCAGTATTTT.

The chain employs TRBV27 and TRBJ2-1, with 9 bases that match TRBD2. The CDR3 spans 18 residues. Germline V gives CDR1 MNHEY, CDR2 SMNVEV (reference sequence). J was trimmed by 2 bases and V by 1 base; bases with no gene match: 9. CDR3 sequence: CASSLLYAIAGAYNEQFF. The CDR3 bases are TGTGCCAGCAGTTTATTATACGCAATAGCGGGGGCCTACAATGAGCAGTTCTTC.

The CDR3 reads CATTGVAVLYEQYF. The CDR3 DNA reads as TGTGCCACCACAGGGGTTGCGGTCCTCTACGAGCAGTACTTC. The chain has TRBV28 and TRBJ2-7; TRBD1 matches 7 bases. Looked up from germline, CDR1 is MDHEN and CDR2 is SYDVKM. This CDR3 spans 14 amino acids. Trimming took 10 bases from V and 3 from J; bases not matched to a gene: 12.

In DNA, the CDR3 is TGTGCCAGCAGTTACTCACGGGAGGGGTACAATGAGCAGTTCTTC. It encodes CASSYSREGYNEQFF. This chain uses TRBV6-2 or TRBV6-3 with TRBJ2-1; 8 bases agree with TRBD2. The CDR3 spans 15 residues. Looked up from germline, CDR1 is MNHEY and CDR2 is SVGEGT. V lost 0 bases and J lost 4; bases outside the gene matches: 2.

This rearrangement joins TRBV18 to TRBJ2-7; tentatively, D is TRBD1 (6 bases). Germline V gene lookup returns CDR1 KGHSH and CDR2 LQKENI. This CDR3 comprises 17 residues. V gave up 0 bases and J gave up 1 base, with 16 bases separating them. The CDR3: CASSPPSEYRASYEQYF. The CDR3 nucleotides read TGTGCCAGCTCACCACCGAGTGAATACAGGGCTTCCTACGAGCAGTACTTC.

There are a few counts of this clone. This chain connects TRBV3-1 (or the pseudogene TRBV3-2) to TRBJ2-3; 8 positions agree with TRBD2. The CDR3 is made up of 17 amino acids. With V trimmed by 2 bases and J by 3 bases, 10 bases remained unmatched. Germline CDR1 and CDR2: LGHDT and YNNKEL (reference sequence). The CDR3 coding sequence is TGTGCCAGCAGCCAAACTACCTTAGCGGGAAGGACAGATACGCAGTATTTT. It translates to CASSQTTLAGRTDTQYF.

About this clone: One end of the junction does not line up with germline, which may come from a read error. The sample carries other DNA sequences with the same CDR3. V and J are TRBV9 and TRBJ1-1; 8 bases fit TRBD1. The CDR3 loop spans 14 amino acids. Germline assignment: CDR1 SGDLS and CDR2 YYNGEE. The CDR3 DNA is TGTGCCAGCAGCGTAGGACCAGGGGGCGCTGAGGCTTTCTTT. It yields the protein CASSVGPGGAEAFF.

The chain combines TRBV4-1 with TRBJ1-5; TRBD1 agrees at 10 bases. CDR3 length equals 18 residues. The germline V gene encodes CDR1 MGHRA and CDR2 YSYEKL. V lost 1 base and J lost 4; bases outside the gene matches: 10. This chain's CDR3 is CASSQATGGSAGNQPQHF. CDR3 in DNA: TGCGCCAGCAGCCAAGCGACAGGGGGCTCGGCAGGGAATCAGCCCCAGCATTTT.

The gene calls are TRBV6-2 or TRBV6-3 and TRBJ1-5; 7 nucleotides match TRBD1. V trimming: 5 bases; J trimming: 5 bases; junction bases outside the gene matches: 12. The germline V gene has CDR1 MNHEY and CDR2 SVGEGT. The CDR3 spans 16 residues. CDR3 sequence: CASSPRIGGRYQPQHF. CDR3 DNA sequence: TGTGCCAGCAGTCCCCGAATAGGGGGCAGGTATCAGCCCCAGCATTTT.

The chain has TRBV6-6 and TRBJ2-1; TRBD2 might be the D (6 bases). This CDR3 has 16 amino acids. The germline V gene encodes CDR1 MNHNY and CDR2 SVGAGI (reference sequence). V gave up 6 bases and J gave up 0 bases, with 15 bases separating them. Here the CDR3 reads CASSPGVAASYNEQFF. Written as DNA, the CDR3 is TGTGCCAGCAGCCCCGGGGTAGCGGCCTCCTACAATGAGCAGTTCTTC.

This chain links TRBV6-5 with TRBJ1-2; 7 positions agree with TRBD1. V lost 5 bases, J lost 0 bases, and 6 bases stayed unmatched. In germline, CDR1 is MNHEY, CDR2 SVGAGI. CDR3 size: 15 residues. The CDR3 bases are TGTGCCAGCAGTAACCGGGACAGCGCTAACTATGGCTACACCTTC. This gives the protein CASSNRDSANYGYTF.

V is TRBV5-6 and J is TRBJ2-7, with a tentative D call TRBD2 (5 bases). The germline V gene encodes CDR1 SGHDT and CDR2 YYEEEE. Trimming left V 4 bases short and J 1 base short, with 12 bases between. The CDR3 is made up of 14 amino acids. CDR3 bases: TGTGCCAGCAGCCCGGGATACAGTTCCTACGAGCAGTACTTC. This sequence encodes CASSPGYSSYEQYF.

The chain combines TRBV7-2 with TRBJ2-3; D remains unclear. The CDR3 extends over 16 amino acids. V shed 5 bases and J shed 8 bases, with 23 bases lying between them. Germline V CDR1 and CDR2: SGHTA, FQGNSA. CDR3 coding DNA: TGTGCCAGCAGCAGTGGGTCGGGTACCGCCCCCGGTACGCAGTATTTT. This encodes CASSSGSGTAPGTQYF.

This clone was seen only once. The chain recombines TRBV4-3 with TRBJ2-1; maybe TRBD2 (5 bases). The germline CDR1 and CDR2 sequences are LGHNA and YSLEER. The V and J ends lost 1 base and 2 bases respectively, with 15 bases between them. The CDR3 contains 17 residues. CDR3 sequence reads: CASSQVGGSPPYNEQFF. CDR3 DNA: TGCGCCAGCAGCCAAGTGGGCGGGTCCCCTCCCTACAATGAGCAGTTCTTC.